This TCR beta chain came from a study of T cell repertoires in cytomegalovirus infection. Study overall: Use of recently identified HLA-C-restricted and well-studied HLA-B-restricted CMV epitopes was part of the study. Signatures in public TCR beta sequences pointed to both CMV infection and matching HLA type. Study-wide results and limits: Summed public TCR beta family frequency identified CMV carriers bearing the relevant HLA.

As to this clonotype: Its target is not known.

V was pared by 6 bases and J by 5 bases, with 16 bases between. The CDR3 sequence is 14 residues long. TCRdb re-called the reads through MiXCR, storing one row per CDR3 protein. The sample shows approximately 600,000 distinct CDR3 sequences, under 45% of them seen only once. The source was cultured PBMCs, collected from culture after CMV antigen stimulation. The V and J genes are TRBV12-3 or TRBV12-4 and TRBJ2-5, with D tentatively TRBD2 (6 bases). The TCR was taken from a human donor in good health (CMV status not recorded). Some clones in this sample may be carry-over from other donors' samples. The CDR3 bases are TGTGCCAGCAGACCCCGGAGTGGGGGGGAGACCCAGTACTTC. This encodes CASRPRSGGETQYF.